The present entry profiles one TCR beta chain with its context. The antigen remains unidentified. The sample belongs to a study of cytomegalovirus exposure and HLA in healthy donors. Findings and caveats of the study: A later analysis appeared to link common viral pathogens to several of the most significant clusters. The authors considered a cluster of highly shared sequence variants likely to be a sequencing artifact.

Primers included in the PCR were 60 Vbeta and 13 Jbeta primers. Authors' data handling: An analysis that came later counted 70 million to 100 million unique TCR beta chains, roughly 11 million shared. Assay used: immunoSEQ multiplex PCR; TCRdb lists only in-frame clones, some missing. V, J and clone size were drawn from that table, and D and trimming were deduced from the DNA. The sample lists roughly 140,000 clones; 80% were seen once. Material: PBMCs. This TCR came from a man aged 40-49 years in good health and CMV-seropositive.

CDR3 residues: CASSPEGAGGSNGYTF. The CDR3, as DNA: TGTGCCAGCTCACCAGAGGGAGCAGGGGGAAGCAATGGCTACACCTTC. The chain links TRBV18 to TRBJ1-2; 7 bases are a match to TRBD1. The CDR3 sequence is 16 residues long. J was trimmed by 6 bases and V by 2 bases; bases with no gene match: 12. CDR1 KGHSH and CDR2 LQKENI come from the germline V gene.